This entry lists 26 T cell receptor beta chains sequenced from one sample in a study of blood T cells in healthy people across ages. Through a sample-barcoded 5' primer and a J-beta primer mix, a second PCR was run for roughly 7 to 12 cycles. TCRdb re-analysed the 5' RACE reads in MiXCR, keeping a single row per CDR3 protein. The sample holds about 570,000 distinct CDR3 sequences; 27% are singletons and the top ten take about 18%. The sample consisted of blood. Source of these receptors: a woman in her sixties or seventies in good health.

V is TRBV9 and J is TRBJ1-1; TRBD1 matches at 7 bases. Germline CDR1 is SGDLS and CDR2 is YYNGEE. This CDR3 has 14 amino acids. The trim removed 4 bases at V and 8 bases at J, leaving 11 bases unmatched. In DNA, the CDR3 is TGTGCCAGCAGCTCTATAACAGGGACAGAGGAAGCTTTCTTT. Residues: CASSSITGTEEAFF.

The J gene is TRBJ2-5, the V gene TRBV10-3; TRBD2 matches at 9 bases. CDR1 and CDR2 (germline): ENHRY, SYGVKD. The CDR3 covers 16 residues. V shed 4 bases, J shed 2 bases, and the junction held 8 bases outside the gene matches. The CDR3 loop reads CAISVQAGGFQETQYF. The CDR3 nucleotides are TGTGCCATCAGTGTCCAAGCGGGGGGCTTTCAAGAGACCCAGTACTTC.

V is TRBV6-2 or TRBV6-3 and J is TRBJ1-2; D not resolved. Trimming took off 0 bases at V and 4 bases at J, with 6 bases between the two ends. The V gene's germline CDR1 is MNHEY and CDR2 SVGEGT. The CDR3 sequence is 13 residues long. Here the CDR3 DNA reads TGTGCCAGCAGTTACTCGAGGAGCTATGGCTACACCTTC. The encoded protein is CASSYSRSYGYTF.

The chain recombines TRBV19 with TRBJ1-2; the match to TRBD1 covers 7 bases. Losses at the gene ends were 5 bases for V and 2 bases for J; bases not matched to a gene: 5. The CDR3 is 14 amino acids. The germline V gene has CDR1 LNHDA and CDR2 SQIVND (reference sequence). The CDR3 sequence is CASSVSTGNYGYTF. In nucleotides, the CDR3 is TGTGCCAGTAGTGTGTCGACAGGGAACTATGGCTACACCTTC.

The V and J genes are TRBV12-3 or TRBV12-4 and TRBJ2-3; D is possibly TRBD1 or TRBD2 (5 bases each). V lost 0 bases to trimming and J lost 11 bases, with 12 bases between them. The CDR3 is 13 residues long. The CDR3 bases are TGTGCCAGCAGTTTAGCGAGGAAGAGGGGGCAGTATTTT. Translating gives CASSLARKRGQYF.

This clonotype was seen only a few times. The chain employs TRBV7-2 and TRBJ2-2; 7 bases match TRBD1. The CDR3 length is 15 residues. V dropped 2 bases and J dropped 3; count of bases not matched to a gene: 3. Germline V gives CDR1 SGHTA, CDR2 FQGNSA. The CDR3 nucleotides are TGTGCCAGCAGCTTACCCAGGGGGTACACCGGGGAGCTGTTTTTT. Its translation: CASSLPRGYTGELFF.

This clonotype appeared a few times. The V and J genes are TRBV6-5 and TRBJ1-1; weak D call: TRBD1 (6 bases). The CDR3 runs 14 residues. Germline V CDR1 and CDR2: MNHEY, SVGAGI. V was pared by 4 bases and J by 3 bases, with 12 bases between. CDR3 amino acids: CASSSGDGYTEAFF. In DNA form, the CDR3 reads TGTGCCAGCAGTTCAGGGGATGGGTACACTGAAGCTTTCTTT.

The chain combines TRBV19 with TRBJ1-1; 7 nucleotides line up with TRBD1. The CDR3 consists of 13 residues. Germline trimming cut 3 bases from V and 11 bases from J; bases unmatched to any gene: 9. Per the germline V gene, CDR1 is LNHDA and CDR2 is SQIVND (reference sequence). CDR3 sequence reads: CASSISVQGTAFF. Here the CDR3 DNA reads TGTGCCAGTAGTATCTCGGTACAGGGGACCGCTTTCTTT.

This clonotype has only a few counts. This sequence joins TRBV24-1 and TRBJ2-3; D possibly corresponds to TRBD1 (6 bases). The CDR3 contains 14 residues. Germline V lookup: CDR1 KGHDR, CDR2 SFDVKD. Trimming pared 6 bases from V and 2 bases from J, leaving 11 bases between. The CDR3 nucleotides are TGTGCCACCAGTAAGACAGGCGCCACAGATACGCAGTATTTT. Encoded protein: CATSKTGATDTQYF.

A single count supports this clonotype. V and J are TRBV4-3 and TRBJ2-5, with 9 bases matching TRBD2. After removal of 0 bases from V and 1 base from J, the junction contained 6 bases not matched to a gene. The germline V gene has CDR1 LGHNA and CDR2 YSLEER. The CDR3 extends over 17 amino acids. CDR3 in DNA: TGCGCCAGCAGCCAAGAGTTTCCAGCGGGGGGCCAAGAGACCCAGTACTTC. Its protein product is CASSQEFPAGGQETQYF.

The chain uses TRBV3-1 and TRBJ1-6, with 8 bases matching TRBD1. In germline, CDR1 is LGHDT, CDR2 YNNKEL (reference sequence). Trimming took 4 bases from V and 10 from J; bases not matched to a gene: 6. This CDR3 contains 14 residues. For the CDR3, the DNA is TGTGCCAGCAGCCCCAGGGGGCAAGGCTCACCCCTCCACTTT. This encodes CASSPRGQGSPLHF.

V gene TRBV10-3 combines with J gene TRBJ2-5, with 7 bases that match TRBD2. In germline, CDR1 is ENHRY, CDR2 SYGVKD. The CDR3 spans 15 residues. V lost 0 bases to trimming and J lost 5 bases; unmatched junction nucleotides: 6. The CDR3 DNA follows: TGTGCCATCAGTGAGTCGAGAGCGGGGTCGGAGACCCAGTACTTC. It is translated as CAISESRAGSETQYF.

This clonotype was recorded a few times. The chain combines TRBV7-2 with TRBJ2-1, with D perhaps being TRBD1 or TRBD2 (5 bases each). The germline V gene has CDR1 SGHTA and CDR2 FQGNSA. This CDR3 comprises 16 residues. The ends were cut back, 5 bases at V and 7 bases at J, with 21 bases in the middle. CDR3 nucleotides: TGTGCCAGCAGCGGTTTCTGGGACCGATACCTGAATGAGCAGTTCTTC. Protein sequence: CASSGFWDRYLNEQFF.

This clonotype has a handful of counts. DNA for the CDR3: TGTGCCAGCAGCGATACTGGGAGCGGGGTCCTCTACGAGCAGTACTTC. Translation: CASSDTGSGVLYEQYF. The chain is built from TRBV12-3 or TRBV12-4 and TRBJ2-7, with 7 bases matching TRBD2. With 6 bases clipped from V and 3 bases from J, the junction kept 14 bases outside the gene matches. This CDR3 is built from 16 residues.

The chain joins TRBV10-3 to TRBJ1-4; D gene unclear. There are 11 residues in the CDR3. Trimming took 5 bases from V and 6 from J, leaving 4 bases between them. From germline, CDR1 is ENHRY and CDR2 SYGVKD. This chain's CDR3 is CAISSDEKLFF. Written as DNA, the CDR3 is TGTGCCATCAGTTCAGATGAAAAACTGTTTTTT.

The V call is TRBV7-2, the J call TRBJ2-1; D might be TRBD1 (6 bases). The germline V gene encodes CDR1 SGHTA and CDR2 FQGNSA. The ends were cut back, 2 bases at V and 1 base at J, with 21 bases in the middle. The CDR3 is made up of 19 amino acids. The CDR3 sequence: CASSLTGIRQALSYNEQFF. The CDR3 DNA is TGTGCCAGCAGCTTAACGGGAATTAGACAGGCCTTGTCCTACAATGAGCAGTTCTTC.

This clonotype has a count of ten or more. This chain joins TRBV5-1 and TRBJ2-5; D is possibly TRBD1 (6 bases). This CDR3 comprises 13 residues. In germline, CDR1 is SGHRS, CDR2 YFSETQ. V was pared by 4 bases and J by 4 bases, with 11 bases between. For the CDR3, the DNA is TGCGCCAGCAGCCAGGGACATGGAGAGACCCAGTACTTC. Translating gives CASSQGHGETQYF.

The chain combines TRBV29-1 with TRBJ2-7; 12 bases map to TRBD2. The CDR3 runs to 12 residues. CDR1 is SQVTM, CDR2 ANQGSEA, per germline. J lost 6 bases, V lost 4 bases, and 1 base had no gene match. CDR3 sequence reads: CSVGTSGAEQYF. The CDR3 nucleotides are TGCAGCGTTGGGACTAGCGGGGCCGAGCAGTACTTC.

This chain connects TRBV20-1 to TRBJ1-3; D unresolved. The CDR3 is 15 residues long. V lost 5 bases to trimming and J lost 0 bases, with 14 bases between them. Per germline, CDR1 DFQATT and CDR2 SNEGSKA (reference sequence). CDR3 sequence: CSASERDHSGNTIYF. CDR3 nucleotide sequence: TGCAGTGCTTCAGAACGAGATCACTCTGGAAACACCATATATTTT.

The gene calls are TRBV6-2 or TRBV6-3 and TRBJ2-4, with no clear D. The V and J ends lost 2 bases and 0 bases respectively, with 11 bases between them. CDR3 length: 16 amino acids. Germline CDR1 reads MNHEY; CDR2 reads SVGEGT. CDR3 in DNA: TGTGCCAGCAGTTACCCACGAGTAATAGCCAAAAACATTCAGTACTTC. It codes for CASSYPRVIAKNIQYF.

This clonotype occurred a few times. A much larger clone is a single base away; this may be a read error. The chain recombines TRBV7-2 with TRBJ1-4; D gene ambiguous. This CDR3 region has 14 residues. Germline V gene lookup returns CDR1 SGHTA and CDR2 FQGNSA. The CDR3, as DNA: TGTGCCAGCAGCCCGATACCTGGAAATGAAAGACTGTTTTTT. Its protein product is CASSPIPGNERLFF.

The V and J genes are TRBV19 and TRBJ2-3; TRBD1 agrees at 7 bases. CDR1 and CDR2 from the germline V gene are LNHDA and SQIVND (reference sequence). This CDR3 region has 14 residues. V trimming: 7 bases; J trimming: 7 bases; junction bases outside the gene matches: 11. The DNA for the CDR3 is TGTGCCAGTAACCAAGACAGGGAAGTAAATACGCAGTATTTT. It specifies CASNQDREVNTQYF. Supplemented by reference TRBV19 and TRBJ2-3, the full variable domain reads DGGITQSPKYLFRKEGQNVTLSCEQNLNHDAMYWYRQDPGQGLRLIYYSQIVNDFQKGDIAEGYSVSREKKESFPLTVTSAQKNPTAFYLCASNQDREVNTQYFGPGTRLTVL.

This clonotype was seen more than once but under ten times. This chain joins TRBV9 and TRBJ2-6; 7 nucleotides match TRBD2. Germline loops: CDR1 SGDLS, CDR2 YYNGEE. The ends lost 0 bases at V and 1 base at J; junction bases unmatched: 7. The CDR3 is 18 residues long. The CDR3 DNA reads TGTGCCAGCAGCGTAGGGGTAGCGGGCAATTCTGGGGCCAACGTCCTGACTTTC. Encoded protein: CASSVGVAGNSGANVLTF.

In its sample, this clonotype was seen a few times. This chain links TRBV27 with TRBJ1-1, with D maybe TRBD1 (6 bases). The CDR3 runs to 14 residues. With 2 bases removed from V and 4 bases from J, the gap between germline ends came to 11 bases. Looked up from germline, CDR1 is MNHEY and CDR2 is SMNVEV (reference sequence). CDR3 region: CASSLVQGSTEAFF. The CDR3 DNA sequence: TGTGCCAGCAGTTTAGTACAGGGCTCCACTGAAGCTTTCTTT.

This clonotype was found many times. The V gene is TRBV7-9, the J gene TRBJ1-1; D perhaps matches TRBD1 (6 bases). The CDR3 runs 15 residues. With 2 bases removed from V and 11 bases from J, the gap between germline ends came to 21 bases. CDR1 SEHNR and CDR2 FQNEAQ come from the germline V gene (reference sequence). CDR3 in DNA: TGTGCCAGCAGCTTATCAACCTTTAACAGGGCGGGCGCTTTCTTT. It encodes CASSLSTFNRAGAFF.

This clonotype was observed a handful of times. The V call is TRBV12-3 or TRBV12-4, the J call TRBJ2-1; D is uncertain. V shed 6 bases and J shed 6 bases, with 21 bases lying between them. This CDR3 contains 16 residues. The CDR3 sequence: CASSPSDSVPTNEQFF. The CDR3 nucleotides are TGTGCCAGCAGCCCCTCGGATTCCGTCCCCACCAATGAGCAGTTCTTC.